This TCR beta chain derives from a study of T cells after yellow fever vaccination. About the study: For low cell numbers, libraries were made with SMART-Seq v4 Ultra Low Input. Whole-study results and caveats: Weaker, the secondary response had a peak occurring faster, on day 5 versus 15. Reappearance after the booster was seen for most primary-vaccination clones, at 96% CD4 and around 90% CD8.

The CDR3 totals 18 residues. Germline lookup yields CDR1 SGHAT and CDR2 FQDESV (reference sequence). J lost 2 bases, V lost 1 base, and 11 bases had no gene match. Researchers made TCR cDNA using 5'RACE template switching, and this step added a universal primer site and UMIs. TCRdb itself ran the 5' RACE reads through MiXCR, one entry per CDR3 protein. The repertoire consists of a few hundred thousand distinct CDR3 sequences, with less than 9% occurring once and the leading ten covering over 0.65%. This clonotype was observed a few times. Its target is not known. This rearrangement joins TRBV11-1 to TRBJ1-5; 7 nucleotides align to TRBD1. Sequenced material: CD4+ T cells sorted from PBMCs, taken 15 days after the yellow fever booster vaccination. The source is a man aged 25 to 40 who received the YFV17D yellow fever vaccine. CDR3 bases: TGTGCCAGCAGCTTAGACAGGGGCCAAGGAGGGGGCAATCAGCCCCAGCATTTT. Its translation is CASSLDRGQGGGNQPQHF.